This paragraph covers one TCR beta chain sequence. This clonotype was seen ten or more times. The antigen it binds to is not known. Base qualities were left out, and no much larger clone turns up one base away. This sample was included in a study of human T cells and chemical hapten exposure listed by TCRdb under 2021. Turning to the overall study: For sensitization, 2% DPC in acetone was applied to a roughly 2 cm by roughly 2 cm area of upper inner arm skin. Throughout the roughly 23-week study period, patients were also given weekly therapeutic DPC doses on the scalp. Patch testing on the upper back used Finn chambers containing 0.01% DPC, with scoring done after 6 days according to International Contact Dermatitis Research Group standards. The patient cohort, mostly female, included alopecia areata with under or over 50% scalp involvement, alopecia totalis and alopecia universalis. Libraries were pooled for sequencing, and per-sample TCR yields varied mainly because of small differences in library volumes within the pool. Peripheral blood TCR repertoire changes were tracked in vivo in alopecia patients during primary and secondary sensitization to the hapten diphenylcyclopropenone (DPC). Blood samples were taken from patients before sensitization (week 0) and at 2, 6 and about 24 weeks after DPC sensitization. For TCR sequencing, blood came from 25 to 35 alopecia patients at anywhere from one to four time points (pre-sensitization, 2, 6 and 24 weeks). Broad study findings and their caveats: All patients had alopecia, a presumed autoimmune disease, so their immune response might differ from that of healthy individuals. Significantly more large CDR3 similarity clusters were formed by expanded TCRs than by pre-sensitization or healthy control sets, consistent with antigen-driven responses. Patch test score was positively correlated with the number of PT1 expanded TCRs, with significance at thresholds 8, 16 and 32 but not at 4. DPC sensitization did not change the number of TCRs with a frequency above 1 in 1000, and there was no evidence of changes in global repertoire structure. Repeated subsampling changed both the strength of the expansion versus patch-test correlation and the threshold at which that correlation became significant.

Libraries were constructed by RACE. Instrument used: NextSeq 500. Library preparation attached unique molecular identifiers to individual cDNA molecules for quantitative, reproducible TCR counting. For every blood RNA sample, sequencing covered both the TCR alpha and TCR beta chains. Per the authors' processing: Samples had a median of approximately 93,000 TCRs, with a range from about 23,224 to 750,000. The Decombinator software suite was used to annotate V, J and CDR3 in the TCR reads. For PS versus PT1 abundance plots, all samples were subsampled to the same number of TCRs (28,000). TCRs were defined as expanded if absent before sensitization and observed at least eight times at the 2-week time point. The raw public data were reprocessed by TCRdb itself: fastp quality trimming at Q25, MiXCR clonotype calling, in-frame beta chains only. Identical CDR3 protein sequences are pooled into one entry, listed with their most common genes and DNA. The V and J calls, along with clone size, are taken from TCRdb and not from the paper's own processing. This sample holds more than 300,000 distinct CDR3 sequences; 5.1% were observed only once. The ten largest clones add up to approximately 2.4% of the sample.

What the time point label conveys for this sample: pre-sensitization, week 0. The meaning of the sample's treatment or condition label: therapeutic diphenylcyclopropenone sensitization with weekly scalp DPC. Blood at each patch-test visit was drawn before the patch test was applied. To be eligible, patients had to be aged 18 to 70, diagnosed with alopecia and judged suitable for DPC therapy, while pregnant patients were excluded. Total RNA was extracted from unfractionated whole blood collected in Tempus Blood RNA tubes. V gives up 4 bases and J gives up 10 bases, and the segment between their germline ends measures 19 bases. According to the germline V gene, CDR1 reads SGHTA and CDR2 reads FQGNSA. Inclusive of the bounding cysteine and phenylalanine, the CDR3 is 15 residues long. Only CDR3 DNA remains: 45 bases, in frame from the first base.

Recombination linked TRBV7-2 to TRBJ1-4, and TRBD1 may be the D gene, going by 6 matching bases. This sequence was found in a woman aged 45-60 years with alopecia areata. Some clones in this sample may be carry-over from other donors' samples. Sequenced here: whole blood, sampled in connection with sensitization to the hapten diphenylcyclopropenone (DPC). The DNA reads TGTGCCAGCAGCTCAAGGACAGAAAATGCTGGAAAACTGTTTTTT. Its coded protein is CASSSRTENAGKLFF.